The next 20 T cell receptor beta chains were all read from a single sample in a study of cytomegalovirus exposure and HLA in healthy donors. PCR primers comprised 60 Vbeta and 13 Jbeta primers. This table comes from immunoSEQ multiplex PCR, and its TCRdb copy is limited to in-frame clones, with some not included. This table holds under 200,000 clones, over 75% found once. Sample: PBMCs. The receptors were gathered from a man between 50 and 59 years old in good health and CMV-seropositive.

This clone was counted a single time. V and J are TRBV7-9 and TRBJ1-3, with 7 nucleotides matching TRBD1. The CDR3 spans 14 residues. The V gene's germline CDR1 is SEHNR and CDR2 FQNEAQ (reference sequence). Trimming at V came to 5 bases and at J to 4 bases, leaving 5 bases not matched to a gene. CDR3 coding DNA: TGTGCCAGCAGCCCCGGGACAGACGGAAACACCATATATTTT. This gives the protein CASSPGTDGNTIYF.

V usage is TRBV5-5 and J usage is TRBJ1-1; no firm D call. CDR3 length equals 17 residues. V gave up 0 bases and J gave up 1 base, with 16 bases separating them. Looked up from germline, CDR1 is SGHKS and CDR2 is YYEKEE (reference sequence). CDR3 sequence reads: CASSLDRPPRGNTEAFF. Written as DNA, the CDR3 is TGTGCCAGCAGCTTGGATCGGCCCCCTCGGGGGAACACTGAAGCTTTCTTT.

The chain has TRBV30 and TRBJ1-3; 8 bases are shared with TRBD1. This CDR3 region has 17 residues. Per germline, CDR1 GTSNPN and CDR2 SVGIG (reference sequence). With V trimmed by 0 bases and J by 2 bases, 9 bases remained unmatched. The DNA of the CDR3 is TGTGCCTGGAGTGTGCTTCCCCCGACAGGGGCTGGAAACACCATATATTTT. The encoded protein is CAWSVLPPTGAGNTIYF.

The chain employs TRBV6-5 and TRBJ1-6; D gene ambiguous. Germline loops: CDR1 MNHEY, CDR2 SVGAGI. CDR3 length: 15 amino acids. Trimming took off 0 bases at V and 4 bases at J, with 7 bases between the two ends. The chain's CDR3 is CASSYSGRYNSPLHF. DNA of the CDR3: TGTGCCAGCAGTTACTCAGGGAGATATAATTCACCCCTCCACTTT.

The rearrangement links TRBV28 to TRBJ1-2; the D gene is possibly TRBD1 (6 bases). In germline, CDR1 is MDHEN, CDR2 SYDVKM. This CDR3 contains 12 residues. Trimming pared 10 bases from V and 4 bases from J, leaving 13 bases between. Here the CDR3 reads CAIGQLRYGYTF. The CDR3 nucleotides are TGTGCCATAGGACAGTTACGCTATGGCTACACCTTC.

This chain uses TRBV11-2 with TRBJ1-3; tentatively, D is TRBD1 (6 bases). The CDR3 spans 17 residues. Germline lookup yields CDR1 SGHAT and CDR2 FQNNGV. V dropped 3 bases and J dropped 2 bases, with 17 bases sitting between them. The CDR3 DNA reads TGTGCCAGCAGCTTGGGACATCTCGGCAATCCTGGAAACACCATATATTTT. Its translation is CASSLGHLGNPGNTIYF.

This clone appeared once. V is TRBV23-1 and J is TRBJ1-5; D is uncertain. TRBV23-1 is reported as an ORF; its role is uncertain. The ends were cut back, 2 bases at V and 3 bases at J, with 8 bases in the middle. The CDR3 extends over 14 amino acids. CDR3: CASSQTVPNQPQHF. The CDR3 DNA sequence: TGCGCCAGCAGTCAAACAGTACCCAATCAGCCCCAGCATTTT.

This clone was counted once. V gene TRBV10-3 combines with J gene TRBJ2-7; no clear D gene. Germline CDR1 is ENHRY and CDR2 is SYGVKD. The CDR3 has 12 amino acids. The ends were cut back, 6 bases at V and 3 bases at J, with 9 bases in the middle. The CDR3 DNA sequence: TGTGCCATCAGGGAGAGAGGCTACGAGCAGTACTTC. Translated, it gives CAIRERGYEQYF.

This clone was recorded many times. The rearrangement joins TRBV4-1 to TRBJ2-7; 11 bases align to TRBD1. CDR3 size: 17 residues. J was trimmed by 3 bases and V by 1 base; bases with no gene match: 8. Germline assignment: CDR1 MGHRA and CDR2 YSYEKL. The CDR3: CASSQVGDRGFHYEQYF. Written as DNA, the CDR3 is TGCGCCAGCAGCCAAGTGGGGGACAGGGGGTTTCACTACGAGCAGTACTTC.

V gene TRBV5-1 combines with J gene TRBJ2-3, with 10 bases that match TRBD2. The CDR3 contains 15 residues. The trim removed 4 bases at V and 2 bases at J, leaving 4 bases unmatched. Looked up from germline, CDR1 is SGHRS and CDR2 is YFSETQ. The CDR3 here is CASSGGLALTDTQYF. CDR3 DNA sequence: TGCGCCAGCAGCGGGGGACTAGCGCTCACAGATACGCAGTATTTT.

CDR3 in DNA: TGTGCTAGTGGTTTGGTACAGGCAGGGTTAAATAATGAGCAGTTCTTC. This sequence encodes CASGLVQAGLNNEQFF. This rearrangement joins TRBV12-5 to TRBJ2-1, with D possibly matching TRBD1 (5 bases). Trimming stripped 0 bases from V and 7 bases from J, with 16 bases between. CDR3 length: 16 amino acids. CDR1 and CDR2 (germline): LGHNT, FRNRAP.

The chain links TRBV28 to TRBJ1-1, with 9 bases identical to TRBD1. Trimming at V came to 4 bases and at J to 6 bases, leaving 3 bases not matched to a gene. This CDR3 comprises 13 residues. Germline V CDR1 and CDR2: MDHEN, SYDVKM. CDR3 coding DNA: TGTGCCAGCAGTTCCGGGACAGGGTCTGAAGCTTTCTTT. As protein: CASSSGTGSEAFF.

The sample holds one count of this clone. The chain recombines TRBV30 with TRBJ2-1; 8 bases are a match to TRBD2. This CDR3 spans 14 amino acids. V lost 1 base to trimming and J lost 9 bases; unmatched junction nucleotides: 8. Germline values: CDR1 GTSNPN, CDR2 SVGIG (reference sequence). DNA for the CDR3: TGTGCCTGGAGTGATTATAGCGGGATATCTGAGCAGTTCTTC. Translation: CAWSDYSGISEQFF.

This sequence joins TRBV11-3 and TRBJ2-1, with a weak D call TRBD2 (5 bases). Trimming removed 3 bases at V and 7 bases at J, with 10 bases between. Germline loops: CDR1 SGHNT, CDR2 YENEEA. This CDR3 contains 13 residues. CDR3 amino acids: CASSLTGWNEQFF. CDR3 DNA sequence: TGTGCCAGCAGCTTGACGGGGTGGAATGAGCAGTTCTTC.

The gene calls are TRBV7-2 and TRBJ2-7; 7 bases match TRBD2. The germline gives CDR1 SGHTA, CDR2 FQGNSA. CDR3 length: 13 amino acids. Trimming at V came to 4 bases and at J to 5 bases, leaving 5 bases not matched to a gene. For the CDR3, the DNA is TGTGCCAGCAGCTCCGGGAGGAGGGACGAGCAGTACTTC. This translates into CASSSGRRDEQYF.

The J gene is TRBJ1-1, the V gene TRBV11-2; a possible D gene is TRBD1 (6 bases). Germline loops: CDR1 SGHAT, CDR2 FQNNGV. The CDR3 has 13 residues. V lost 5 bases and J 4 bases, leaving 11 bases between the germline ends. This CDR3 reads CASSTGWVTEAFF. DNA of the CDR3: TGTGCCAGCAGCACAGGGTGGGTCACTGAAGCTTTCTTT.

The chain joins TRBV5-8 to TRBJ2-6; D perhaps matches TRBD2 (6 bases). The CDR3 spans 15 residues. Trimming took 0 bases from V and 4 from J, leaving 8 bases between them. CDR1 and CDR2 (germline): SGHTS, YDEGEE. This CDR3 is CASSLERAGANVLTF. The CDR3 DNA reads TGTGCCAGCAGCTTGGAGCGGGCAGGGGCCAACGTCCTGACTTTC.

V is TRBV27 and J is TRBJ2-7, with TRBD2 matching over 11 bases. The J segment lost 2 bases and the V segment lost 4 bases, leaving 7 bases of the junction unmatched. CDR3 length: 16 amino acids. The germline V gene has CDR1 MNHEY and CDR2 SMNVEV (reference sequence). CDR3 coding DNA: TGTGCCAGCAGTTATCTAGCGGGAGGAGGCCCCTACGAGCAGTACTTC. Translation: CASSYLAGGGPYEQYF.

This clone was seen a few times. The chain uses TRBV6-1 and TRBJ2-1; TRBD2 matches 10 bases. CDR1 and CDR2 from the germline V gene are MNHNS and SASEGT. V lost 6 bases, J lost 4 bases, and 3 bases stayed unmatched. CDR3 size: 14 residues. Here the CDR3 reads CASSPSGGYNEQFF. The CDR3 nucleotides read TGTGCCAGCAGCCCTAGCGGGGGATACAATGAGCAGTTCTTC.

The V and J genes are TRBV4-1 and TRBJ1-2, with a weak D call TRBD1 (6 bases). Germline V CDR1 and CDR2: MGHRA, YSYEKL. The CDR3 spans 16 residues. Trimming cost V 0 bases and J 4 bases, with 15 bases left between them. The CDR3 protein is CASSQEQGVGFYGYTF. CDR3 DNA: TGCGCCAGCAGCCAAGAACAGGGAGTGGGGTTCTATGGCTACACCTTC.